The clone carrying this T cell receptor (beta chain) was picked up a small number of times. What it recognizes is unknown. The data belong to a study of glioma-infiltrating T cells. The study, taken as a whole, reports: Gliomas, especially low-grade, showed above-expected tissue-blood divergence; non-neoplastic patients showed below.

Using RNA template, CDR3s of TCR alpha and beta were amplified with iRepertoire arm-PCR. A single record per CDR3 protein comes from TCRdb applying MiXCR to the multiplex PCR reads. The sample shows 15,000 to 20,000 distinct CDR3 sequences, roughly 60% of them seen only once. Material: glioma tissue, nonneoplastic brain tissue, or PBMCs (not recorded which). This TCR came from a human donor with low-grade glioma or glioblastoma, undergoing nonglioma brain surgery, or in good health (not recorded which).

CDR3 amino acids: CASSLAVGRGAKNIQYF. CDR3 bases: TGTGCCAGCAGCTTAGCGGTAGGGCGCGGGGCCAAAAACATTCAGTACTTC. V usage is TRBV7-9 and J usage is TRBJ2-4; maybe TRBD2 (5 bases). The CDR3 has 17 amino acids. Germline loops: CDR1 SEHNR, CDR2 FQNEAQ (reference sequence). V gave up 0 bases and J gave up 1 base, with 13 bases separating them.